This T cell receptor (beta chain) was sequenced in a study of human T cells and chemical hapten exposure. Stated time point: patch test 1, 2 weeks after DPC sensitization. Treatment defined: therapeutic diphenylcyclopropenone sensitization with weekly scalp DPC. Overall study results and limits: Controls had significantly fewer large CDR3 similarity clusters than were formed by expanded TCRs. TCRs exceeding a frequency of 1 in 1000 stayed unchanged under DPC sensitization. Given that the donors had alopecia, their immune response may differ from that seen in healthy people.

About this clonotype: What it recognizes is unknown.

In germline, CDR1 is SQVTM, CDR2 ANQGSEA. This CDR3 comprises 11 residues. Trimming took 6 bases from V and 10 from J; bases not matched to a gene: 5. TCRdb passed the RACE reads through MiXCR, listing each CDR3 protein once. The sample carries about 380,000 distinct CDR3 sequences, about 4.8% recorded once. The TCR originated in a woman aged 50 to 60 with alopecia areata. Some clones in this sample may be carry-over from other donors' samples. The chain carries TRBV29-1 and TRBJ2-1; TRBD1 matches at 8 bases. The sample was whole blood, taken in connection with sensitization to the hapten diphenylcyclopropenone (DPC). The CDR3 region has the DNA TGCAGCGTGTCAGGGGGCGCGGAGCAGTTCTTC. Amino acids: CSVSGGAEQFF.